This entry lists 31 T cell receptor beta chains sequenced from one sample in a study of blood T cell repertoires in COVID-19. The repertoire was sequenced with immunoSEQ multiplex PCR; TCRdb's copy has only in-frame clones and lacks some. Of more than 80,000 clones listed, roughly 88% were seen once; the top ten hold 8%. The sample comprised peripheral blood. All receptors derive from a man in his fifties or sixties with active COVID-19.

This chain connects TRBV24-1 to TRBJ2-3; weak D call: TRBD2 (6 bases). V was trimmed by 5 bases and J by 0 bases, leaving 14 bases between them. CDR3 size: 16 residues. CDR1 is KGHDR and CDR2 is SFDVKD in the germline V gene. CDR3 DNA: TGTGCCACCAGTGGGGGGTCGACTAGGAGCACAGATACGCAGTATTTT. This sequence encodes CATSGGSTRSTDTQYF.

The gene calls are TRBV7-2 and TRBJ1-2; TRBD1 matches 7 bases. J gave up 3 bases and V 5 bases, and 3 bases lay outside the gene matches. The CDR3 contains 13 residues. Germline V gene data show CDR1 as SGHTA and CDR2 as FQGNSA. The CDR3 DNA follows: TGTGCCAGCAGCGGAGACAGGGACTATGGCTACACCTTC. Amino acids: CASSGDRDYGYTF.

This clone showed up just a few times. The chain couples TRBV7-6 to TRBJ2-3; D is perhaps TRBD1 (6 bases). The germline V and J ends were trimmed by 4 bases and 0 bases, with 14 bases remaining between them. This CDR3 comprises 16 residues. Germline CDR1 SGHVS, CDR2 FNYEAQ. Here the CDR3 DNA reads TGTGCCAGCAGCTCAGGGACAACTACTAGCACAGATACGCAGTATTTT. It codes for CASSSGTTTSTDTQYF.

This sequence joins TRBV6-5 and TRBJ1-2; D perhaps matches TRBD1 (5 bases). The germline V gene encodes CDR1 MNHEY and CDR2 SVGAGI. The ends were cut back, 8 bases at V and 8 bases at J, with 18 bases in the middle. The CDR3 is 13 amino acids. For the CDR3, the DNA is TGTGCCAGCGACTGGGGGGGTGAAGGAGGCTACACCTTC. Its translation: CASDWGGEGGYTF.

The rearrangement uses TRBV6-5 and TRBJ1-4; a weak D match, TRBD1 (6 bases). V was shortened by 2 bases and J by 8 bases, with 12 bases between the two germline ends. Germline CDR1 and CDR2: MNHEY and SVGAGI. The CDR3 has 14 amino acids. As DNA, the CDR3 is TGTGCCAGCAGTTACGGCAGGGGCTGGGAAAAACTGTTTTTT. It codes for CASSYGRGWEKLFF.

This chain links TRBV6-2 or TRBV6-3 with TRBJ1-2, with D unclear. The germline V gene encodes CDR1 MNHEY and CDR2 SVGEGT. This CDR3 contains 12 residues. Trimming cost V 2 bases and J 5 bases, with 6 bases left between them. CDR3 protein: CASSYGLYGYTF. CDR3 bases: TGTGCCAGCAGTTACGGCTTGTATGGCTACACCTTC.

The gene calls are TRBV28 and TRBJ2-5, with TRBD1 as a possible D gene (5 bases). The V gene's germline CDR1 is MDHEN and CDR2 SYDVKM. The length of the CDR3 is 15 residues. The V and J ends lost 8 bases and 4 bases respectively, with 20 bases between them. CDR3 sequence reads: CASGNRLRVRETQYF. CDR3 bases: TGTGCCAGCGGTAATCGCCTCAGGGTCCGAGAGACCCAGTACTTC.

The rearrangement joins TRBV9 to TRBJ2-3; D may be TRBD1 (5 bases). Per germline, CDR1 SGDLS and CDR2 YYNGEE. V was clipped by 3 bases and J by 2 bases, with 13 bases between them. The CDR3 length is 15 residues. The CDR3 region has the DNA TGTGCCAGCAGCGAGGAAAGGGGAAACACAGATACGCAGTATTTT. Translation: CASSEERGNTDTQYF.

The chain's CDR3 is CASSTEGQGYEQYF. The CDR3, as DNA: TGCGCCAGCAGCACGGAGGGACAGGGCTACGAGCAGTACTTC. V is TRBV5-1 and J is TRBJ2-7; 9 nucleotides agree with TRBD1. Germline V gene lookup returns CDR1 SGHRS and CDR2 YFSETQ. The CDR3 is 14 amino acids. V lost 4 bases and J lost 3; bases outside the gene matches: 5.

The chain employs TRBV9 and TRBJ1-2; 7 bases align to TRBD1. The CDR3 totals 13 residues. CDR1 is SGDLS and CDR2 is YYNGEE in the germline V gene. Germline trimming cut 4 bases from V and 8 bases from J; bases unmatched to any gene: 8. CDR3 residues: CASSRFTGEGYTF. As DNA, the CDR3 is TGTGCCAGCAGCCGATTCACAGGGGAAGGCTACACCTTC.

The gene calls are TRBV9 and TRBJ2-7; 13 positions agree with TRBD2. The V gene's germline CDR1 is SGDLS and CDR2 YYNGEE. The V gene end was trimmed by 3 bases and the J gene end by 4 bases; junction bases not matched to a gene: 4. The CDR3 covers 15 residues. The DNA for the CDR3 is TGTGCCAGCAGCGCGACTAGCGGGAGGAAATACGAGCAGTACTTC. Translated, it gives CASSATSGRKYEQYF.

The CDR3 spells CASQAGTQYNEQFF. The CDR3 coding sequence is TGCGCCAGCCAAGCGGGGACGCAATACAATGAGCAGTTCTTC. This chain connects TRBV5-1 to TRBJ2-1; 7 bases line up with TRBD2. This CDR3 has 14 amino acids. Trimming cost V 7 bases and J 4 bases; bases outside gene matches: 8. The V gene's germline CDR1 is SGHRS and CDR2 YFSETQ.

This chain links TRBV6-5 with TRBJ1-1, with 8 bases fitting TRBD1. The V gene's germline CDR1 is MNHEY and CDR2 SVGAGI. Trimming took 5 bases from V and 8 from J; bases not matched to a gene: 7. The CDR3 runs 13 residues. CDR3: CASSRMDRAEAFF. CDR3 sequence (DNA): TGTGCCAGCAGTCGTATGGACAGGGCGGAAGCTTTCTTT.

This clone was observed once. The chain links TRBV10-3 to TRBJ1-1; 7 bases are a match to TRBD1. The germline V gene encodes CDR1 ENHRY and CDR2 SYGVKD. With V trimmed by 4 bases and J by 6 bases, 5 bases remained unmatched. This CDR3 is built from 13 residues. The CDR3 DNA is TGTGCCATCAGTGGGGGACAGACCTCTGAAGCTTTCTTT. Translation: CAISGGQTSEAFF.

This chain uses TRBV7-2 with TRBJ2-5; 8 bases match TRBD2. Germline lookup yields CDR1 SGHTA and CDR2 FQGNSA. CDR3 length: 16 amino acids. V lost 1 base to trimming and J lost 0 bases; unmatched junction nucleotides: 4. Written as DNA, the CDR3 is TGTGCCAGCAGCTTAGGGCCTAGCGGGTACCAAGAGACCCAGTACTTC. It is translated as CASSLGPSGYQETQYF.

This clone was counted a few times. The gene calls are TRBV4-1 and TRBJ2-7; TRBD1 agrees at 8 bases. Germline V gene sequence: CDR1 MGHRA, CDR2 YSYEKL. This CDR3 comprises 15 residues. The ends lost 5 bases at V and 3 bases at J; junction bases unmatched: 9. CDR3 in amino acids: CASSTTGQGNYEQYF. The DNA for the CDR3 is TGCGCCAGCAGCACCACAGGACAGGGAAACTACGAGCAGTACTTC.

This chain uses TRBV19 with TRBJ2-1; 11 bases are shared with TRBD1. The V segment lost 2 bases and the J segment 5 bases; nucleotides outside the gene matches: 2. The CDR3 has 15 amino acids. The V gene's germline CDR1 is LNHDA and CDR2 SQIVND (reference sequence). The CDR3 DNA is TGTGCCAGTAGTATACCGGGACAGGGGGACAATGAGCAGTTCTTC. It specifies CASSIPGQGDNEQFF.

The rearrangement uses TRBV27 and TRBJ2-3; 9 bases are a match to TRBD2. This CDR3 has 17 residues. V shed 6 bases, J shed 6 bases, and the junction held 16 bases outside the gene matches. The V gene's germline CDR1 is MNHEY and CDR2 SMNVEV (reference sequence). The CDR3 DNA reads TGTGCCAGCAGACGGCGTGGAGCGGGGGGACCAGCGGATACGCAGTATTTT. This gives the protein CASRRRGAGGPADTQYF.

The gene calls are TRBV27 and TRBJ2-3, with TRBD2 matching over 12 bases. The J segment lost 5 bases and the V segment lost 7 bases, leaving 4 bases of the junction unmatched. The CDR3 loop spans 14 amino acids. Germline V gene sequence: CDR1 MNHEY, CDR2 SMNVEV (reference sequence). This CDR3 reads CASTSGRARDTQYF. DNA for the CDR3: TGTGCCAGCACTAGCGGGAGGGCTCGAGATACGCAGTATTTT.

This chain uses TRBV5-4 with TRBJ2-2, with TRBD2 matching over 11 bases. Trimming cost V 4 bases and J 4 bases; bases outside gene matches: 3. This CDR3 has 15 amino acids. Germline loops: CDR1 SGHNT, CDR2 YYREEE (reference sequence). As DNA, the CDR3 is TGTGCCAGCAGCATAGCGGGGGGGGGCACCGGGGAGCTGTTTTTT. Translation: CASSIAGGGTGELFF.

The chain combines TRBV4-1 with TRBJ2-6; D might be TRBD2 (5 bases). The CDR3 is 16 residues long. Trimming left V 2 bases short and J 1 base short, with 9 bases between. CDR1 and CDR2 (germline): MGHRA, YSYEKL. The CDR3 spells CASSQLLGSGANVLTF. The CDR3 DNA reads as TGCGCCAGCAGCCAATTACTAGGGTCTGGGGCCAACGTCCTGACTTTC.

This rearrangement joins TRBV7-8 to TRBJ1-4; D is perhaps TRBD1 (5 bases). Deletions cut 5 bases from V and 7 bases from J, with 17 bases between. The CDR3 is 15 amino acids. Germline assignment: CDR1 SGHVS and CDR2 FQNEAQ. The CDR3 DNA reads TGTGCCAGCAGCCCCAGGGTTGCGTTAAGTGAAAAACTGTTTTTT. Residues: CASSPRVALSEKLFF.

The V call is TRBV28, the J call TRBJ1-3; D gene uncertain. Trimming cost V 3 bases and J 4 bases, with 7 bases left between them. The CDR3 has 13 amino acids. Germline loops: CDR1 MDHEN, CDR2 SYDVKM. CDR3 nucleotide sequence: TGTGCCAGCAGTTTGACGGGAGGAAACACCATATATTTT. Protein sequence: CASSLTGGNTIYF.

This clone was counted a single time. The chain recombines TRBV30 with TRBJ2-3, with 11 bases that match TRBD2. The CDR3 consists of 15 residues. J was trimmed by 1 base and V by 3 bases; bases with no gene match: 3. CDR1 and CDR2 (germline): GTSNPN, SVGIG (reference sequence). This CDR3 reads CAWRALAGGTDTQYF. The CDR3 DNA is TGTGCCTGGAGAGCACTAGCGGGGGGCACAGATACGCAGTATTTT.

This clone showed up just once. The chain couples TRBV6-2 or TRBV6-3 to TRBJ1-2, with TRBD1 as a possible D gene (6 bases). Germline values: CDR1 MNHEY, CDR2 SVGEGT. The ends were cut back, 5 bases at V and 10 bases at J, with 23 bases in the middle. The CDR3 is 15 amino acids. CDR3 coding DNA: TGTGCCAGCAGTAACCATCGGACAGAACTATTTTACTACACCTTC. Its translation: CASSNHRTELFYYTF.

The chain has TRBV6-6 and TRBJ1-1; the match to TRBD1 covers 8 bases. After removal of 2 bases from V and 8 bases from J, the junction contained 4 bases not matched to a gene. Germline CDR1 reads MNHNY; CDR2 reads SVGAGI (reference sequence). The CDR3 has 13 amino acids. The CDR3 nucleotides read TGTGCCAGCAGTTACCAGACAGGGGCGGAAGCTTTCTTT. This translates into CASSYQTGAEAFF.

The V and J genes are TRBV27 and TRBJ1-2, with 11 bases identical to TRBD1. The CDR3 totals 16 residues. Germline trimming cut 0 bases from V and 8 bases from J; bases unmatched to any gene: 8. Germline V gives CDR1 MNHEY, CDR2 SMNVEV (reference sequence). This CDR3 reads CASSLSWTGGVEGYTF. The CDR3, as DNA: TGTGCCAGCAGTTTATCCTGGACAGGGGGCGTCGAAGGCTACACCTTC.

The genes are TRBV6-2 or TRBV6-3 and TRBJ2-7, with D maybe TRBD1 (5 bases). This CDR3 region has 15 residues. The germline CDR1 and CDR2 sequences are MNHEY and SVGEGT. Trimming left V 2 bases short and J 5 bases short, with 16 bases between. CDR3 protein: CASSYRLGQGNEQYF. CDR3 nucleotides: TGTGCCAGCAGTTACCGGCTCGGGCAGGGCAACGAGCAGTACTTC.

This clone was seen a single time. The V gene is TRBV19, the J gene TRBJ1-2, with D unresolved. Trimming removed 6 bases from V and 2 bases from J, with 16 bases in between. CDR3 length: 15 residues. Germline V lookup: CDR1 LNHDA, CDR2 SQIVND (reference sequence). CDR3 in DNA: TGTGCCAGTAGCGTACCCGGGGAAGGGAACTATGGCTACACCTTC. This encodes CASSVPGEGNYGYTF.

The table lists this clone with a count of one. The chain joins TRBV27 to TRBJ2-7; D is uncertain. Deletions cut 5 bases from V and 3 bases from J, with 11 bases between. Germline CDR1 MNHEY, CDR2 SMNVEV (reference sequence). This CDR3 is built from 13 residues. CDR3 protein: CASSRHLLYEQYF. The DNA of the CDR3 is TGTGCCAGCAGTCGACACCTCCTCTACGAGCAGTACTTC.

This clone was counted a single time. The gene calls are TRBV5-1 and TRBJ2-7; D gene unclear. CDR1 is SGHRS, CDR2 YFSETQ, per germline. The germline V and J ends were trimmed by 1 base and 2 bases, with 10 bases remaining between them. The CDR3 consists of 14 residues. CDR3 amino acids: CASSLQAGPYEQYF. The CDR3 DNA reads TGCGCCAGCAGCTTGCAGGCAGGCCCCTACGAGCAGTACTTC.